One sample yielded the 8 T cell receptor beta chains listed below, sequenced in a study of a mutant IDH1 vaccine in newly diagnosed glioma. The method was immunoSEQ multiplex PCR; TCRdb's version includes in-frame clones alone and lacks a portion of them. The table records fewer than 70,000 clones, roughly four fifths of them present only once. Sample time point: week 11, during vaccination. Vaccinated patients received 300 ug of mutant IDH1 20-mer peptide per dose, with topical imiquimod. What these receptors recognize is not known. The sample in question was PBMCs, obtained from a glioma patient whose treatment included an IDH1 peptide vaccine. The receptors stem from a young man with glioma.

The chain links TRBV10-3 to TRBJ1-1; TRBD1 matches at 9 bases. Trimming at V came to 5 bases and at J to 1 base, leaving 2 bases not matched to a gene. Per germline, CDR1 ENHRY and CDR2 SYGVKD. CDR3 size: 14 residues. CDR3 coding DNA: TGTGCCATCAGTTGGGACAGGGAGAACACTGAAGCTTTCTTT. Translation gives CAISWDRENTEAFF.

The chain carries TRBV11-2 and TRBJ2-7, with 9 bases fitting TRBD1. The trim removed 5 bases at V and 7 bases at J, leaving 12 bases unmatched. Germline V gene data show CDR1 as SGHAT and CDR2 as FQNNGV. The CDR3 is 15 amino acids. The CDR3 is CASSPRQGDDFEQYF. The CDR3 DNA reads TGTGCCAGCAGCCCCAGACAGGGGGACGACTTTGAGCAGTACTTC.

V gene TRBV10-3 combines with J gene TRBJ1-5; the D gene is possibly TRBD1 (6 bases). CDR1 and CDR2 (germline): ENHRY, SYGVKD. The ends were cut back, 6 bases at V and 1 base at J, with 10 bases in the middle. This CDR3 has 14 amino acids. The CDR3 bases are TGTGCCATCAGAGGGCAGGGGAGCAATCAGCCCCAGCATTTT. Amino acid sequence: CAIRGQGSNQPQHF.

This rearrangement joins TRBV18 to TRBJ2-3, with no clear D. The CDR3 is 13 amino acids. CDR1 is KGHSH and CDR2 is LQKENI in the germline V gene. Deletions cut 5 bases from V and 4 bases from J, with 10 bases between. For the CDR3, the DNA is TGTGCCAGCTCAAGACCGCCTTCAGATACGCAGTATTTT. This encodes CASSRPPSDTQYF.

This clone appeared once. The chain couples TRBV7-2 to TRBJ2-2; 7 bases align to TRBD2. Germline V gene data show CDR1 as SGHTA and CDR2 as FQGNSA. The CDR3 has 15 residues. The trim removed 6 bases at V and 5 bases at J, leaving 9 bases unmatched. CDR3 region: CASSQQAGETGELFF. CDR3 DNA: TGTGCCAGCAGTCAACAGGCGGGAGAGACCGGGGAGCTGTTTTTT.

The chain employs TRBV11-3 and TRBJ2-6, with a tentative D call TRBD2 (5 bases). V was cut by 5 bases and J by 2 bases, with 19 bases left in between. CDR3 size: 18 residues. Germline lookup yields CDR1 SGHNT and CDR2 YENEEA. The CDR3 sequence: CASSTSDGVSPGANVLTF. DNA of the CDR3: TGTGCCAGCAGCACCTCCGACGGGGTTAGTCCTGGGGCCAACGTCCTGACTTTC.

This clone appeared a few times. The chain has TRBV5-1 and TRBJ1-2; D gene unclear. V was cut by 5 bases and J by 2 bases, with 13 bases left in between. In germline, CDR1 is SGHRS, CDR2 YFSETQ. This CDR3 region has 14 residues. CDR3 region: CASSLEWENYGYTF. The DNA for the CDR3 is TGCGCCAGCAGTCTTGAGTGGGAGAACTATGGCTACACCTTC.

CDR3 amino acids: CATNSGSYNEQFF. CDR3 coding DNA: TGTGCCACCAATAGCGGGAGCTACAATGAGCAGTTCTTC. The chain joins TRBV19 to TRBJ2-1; 9 bases are shared with TRBD2. There are 13 residues in the CDR3. V dropped 10 bases and J dropped 3; count of bases not matched to a gene: 4. Germline V gives CDR1 LNHDA, CDR2 SQIVND (reference sequence).